What follows are 27 T cell receptor beta chains derived from one specimen sequenced in a study of CDR3 diversity in severe acne. TCRdb used MiXCR to reprocess the PCR reads, holding one entry per CDR3 protein. The repertoire includes around 94,000 distinct CDR3 sequences, 51% of them detected once, and 9.5% to 15% sits in the top ten. The sample consisted of blood. These receptor sequences come from a male donor with acne.

This clonotype was detected a few times. The gene calls are TRBV28 and TRBJ2-1; no definite D call. V was clipped by 0 bases and J by 7 bases, with 10 bases between them. Germline V lookup: CDR1 MDHEN, CDR2 SYDVKM. This CDR3 has 14 residues. The CDR3 sequence: CASSLWARGNEQFF. DNA for the CDR3: TGTGCCAGCAGTTTATGGGCGCGAGGAAATGAGCAGTTCTTC.

The rearrangement joins TRBV20-1 to TRBJ2-1; a possible D gene is TRBD2 (6 bases). Germline CDR1 and CDR2: DFQATT and SNEGSKA (reference sequence). Trimming left V 0 bases short and J 8 bases short, with 26 bases between. CDR3 length equals 18 residues. CDR3 in amino acids: CSARERVGGLIRVDEQFF. The CDR3 nucleotides read TGCAGTGCTAGAGAGCGGGTCGGGGGATTAATCAGGGTGGATGAGCAGTTCTTC.

This rearrangement joins TRBV15 to TRBJ1-1; D is perhaps TRBD1 (5 bases). This CDR3 is built from 13 residues. Germline loops: CDR1 LNHNV, CDR2 YYDKDF (reference sequence). Trimming stripped 1 base from V and 6 bases from J, with 9 bases between. CDR3 nucleotides: TGTGCCACCAGCAGAGTGGGGGGGTCTGAAGCTTTCTTT. As protein: CATSRVGGSEAFF. The whole variable domain, filled in from reference TRBV15 and TRBJ1-1, reads DAMVIQNPRYQVTQFGKPVTLSCSQTLNHNVMYWYQQKSSQAPKLLFHYYDKDFNNEADTPDNFQSRRPNTSFCFLDIRSPGLGDTAMYLCATSRVGGSEAFFGQGTRLTVV.

There are a few counts of this clonotype. V usage is TRBV7-3 and J usage is TRBJ2-5; D not resolved. The CDR3 runs to 11 residues. The germline gives CDR1 SGHTA, CDR2 FQGTGA. The V end lost 4 bases, the J end lost 4 bases, and 4 bases lay between the germline ends. The CDR3 DNA reads TGTGCCAGCAGCTCCACAGAGACCCAGTACTTC. Protein sequence: CASSSTETQYF.

This chain connects TRBV3-1 to TRBJ2-3; 7 bases are shared with TRBD2. This CDR3 region has 16 residues. V lost 4 bases, J lost 3 bases, and 10 bases stayed unmatched. Germline V CDR1 and CDR2: LGHDT, YNNKEL (reference sequence). This CDR3 reads CASSLGTSVTTDTQYF. DNA for the CDR3: TGTGCCAGCAGCCTTGGCACTAGCGTTACGACAGATACGCAGTATTTT.

CDR3 loop: CSVEGLAGDTQYF. The DNA for the CDR3 is TGCAGCGTTGAGGGACTAGCGGGAGATACGCAGTATTTT. The chain is built from TRBV29-1 and TRBJ2-3; 12 nucleotides match TRBD2. Germline values: CDR1 SQVTM, CDR2 ANQGSEA. The CDR3 is 13 amino acids. Trimming removed 3 bases from V and 5 bases from J; junction bases left unmatched: 0.

This clonotype was observed once. With a much larger clone just one base away, this may be a read error. This rearrangement joins TRBV19 to TRBJ1-6; D may be TRBD1 (6 bases). This CDR3 region has 16 residues. Germline-derived CDR1 and CDR2 are LNHDA and SQIVND (reference sequence). This CDR3 reads CASSPRTAFSNSPPHF. The CDR3 region has the DNA TGTGCCAGTAGTCCACGGACAGCATTTTCTAATTCACCCCCCCACTTT.

With regard to this clonotype: A read error may produce the germline difference seen at one junction end. The V and J genes are TRBV19 and TRBJ2-1; D ambiguous. Germline values: CDR1 LNHDA, CDR2 SQIVND (reference sequence). This CDR3 is built from 14 residues. Here the CDR3 reads CASSIAYTYNEQLF. The CDR3 coding sequence is TGTGCCAGTAGTATCGCATACACTTACAATGAGCAGCTCTTC. The complete variable domain, with remaining parts taken from reference TRBV19 and TRBJ2-1, reads DGGITQSPKYLFRKEGQNVTLSCEQNLNHDAMYWYRQDPGQGLRLIYYSQIVNDFQKGDIAEGYSVSREKKESFPLTVTSAQKNPTAFYLCASSIAYTYNEQLFGPGTRLTVL.

The V and J genes are TRBV5-5 and TRBJ2-2; 10 bases match TRBD2. Losses at the gene ends were 4 bases for V and 7 bases for J; bases not matched to a gene: 7. The CDR3 consists of 15 residues. In germline, CDR1 is SGHKS, CDR2 YYEKEE (reference sequence). CDR3 nucleotides: TGTGCCAGCAGCCTTCTAGCGGGAGCGGTCGGGGAGCTGTTTTTT. It specifies CASSLLAGAVGELFF. Filled out from reference TRBV5-5 and TRBJ2-2, the complete variable domain reads DAGVTQSPTHLIKTRGQQVTLRCSPISGHKSVSWYQQVLGQGPQFIFQYYEKEERGRGNFPDRFSARQFPNYSSELNVNALLLGDSALYLCASSLLAGAVGELFFGEGSRLTVL.

This clonotype has ten or more counts. The chain uses TRBV20-1 and TRBJ1-1, with 7 bases fitting TRBD1. Trimming took 0 bases from V and 6 from J; bases not matched to a gene: 4. CDR1 and CDR2 (germline): DFQATT, SNEGSKA (reference sequence). The CDR3 has 13 residues. CDR3 residues: CSARDRGQPEAFF. The CDR3 bases are TGCAGTGCTAGAGATCGGGGACAGCCTGAAGCTTTCTTT.

The CDR3 here is CASSQVSGRSEQYF. The CDR3 DNA is TGTGCCAGCAGCCAAGTATCAGGCCGCAGCGAGCAGTACTTC. This chain uses TRBV7-2 with TRBJ2-7; D call uncertain. From germline, CDR1 is SGHTA and CDR2 FQGNSA. Trimming cost V 5 bases and J 6 bases, with 17 bases left between them. This CDR3 is 14 amino acids long.

This clonotype was seen ten or more times. This chain connects TRBV5-8 to TRBJ2-1; 13 bases align to TRBD2. Germline V gene lookup returns CDR1 SGHTS and CDR2 YDEGEE. Unmatched junction bases numbered 6, after V lost 5 bases and J lost 7 bases. This CDR3 has 15 residues. The CDR3 here is CASSYGTSGKNEQFF. The CDR3 coding sequence is TGTGCCAGCAGTTATGGGACTAGCGGGAAGAATGAGCAGTTCTTC.

This sequence joins TRBV5-5 and TRBJ2-7; D is undetermined. The CDR3 totals 15 residues. Deletions cut 4 bases from V and 4 bases from J, with 18 bases between. Germline V gene sequence: CDR1 SGHKS, CDR2 YYEKEE (reference sequence). The CDR3 coding sequence is TGTGCCAGCAGCCGCTTTTGGCAGGCGTCTTACGAGCAGTACTTC. Its translation: CASSRFWQASYEQYF. Together with reference TRBV5-5 and TRBJ2-7, the CDR3 gives the full variable domain: DAGVTQSPTHLIKTRGQQVTLRCSPISGHKSVSWYQQVLGQGPQFIFQYYEKEERGRGNFPDRFSARQFPNYSSELNVNALLLGDSALYLCASSRFWQASYEQYFGPGTRLTVT.

This chain uses TRBV20-1 with TRBJ2-7, with 8 bases matching TRBD2. V was clipped by 6 bases and J by 4 bases; unmatched bases: 11. Germline V gene data show CDR1 as DFQATT and CDR2 as SNEGSKA (reference sequence). The CDR3 has 14 amino acids. CDR3 in amino acids: CSATSGRGVYEQYF. Here the CDR3 DNA reads TGCAGTGCAACTTCCGGGAGGGGCGTATACGAGCAGTACTTC.

This clonotype appeared a single time. A much larger clone lies one base from this, so it may be a read error. The gene calls are TRBV5-1 and TRBJ2-1, with a tentative D call TRBD1 (5 bases). Germline values: CDR1 SGHRS, CDR2 YFSETQ. The CDR3 loop spans 15 amino acids. The CDR3: CTSSLESRDYNEQFF. CDR3 bases: TGCACCAGCAGCTTGGAGAGCAGGGACTACAATGAGCAGTTCTTC.

This clonotype was counted between two and nine times. V usage is TRBV10-3 and J usage is TRBJ2-7, with D possibly TRBD1 on 5 matching bases. Germline values: CDR1 ENHRY, CDR2 SYGVKD. The CDR3 is made up of 14 amino acids. Trimming pared 2 bases from V and 2 bases from J, leaving 10 bases between. The CDR3 loop is CAISELGDTYEQYF. The CDR3 nucleotides are TGTGCCATCAGTGAGCTAGGGGATACCTACGAGCAGTACTTC.

This rearrangement joins TRBV19 to TRBJ2-7; TRBD2 aligns across 11 bases. This CDR3 region has 14 residues. With V trimmed by 9 bases and J by 2 bases, 6 bases remained unmatched. The germline gives CDR1 LNHDA, CDR2 SQIVND (reference sequence). The CDR3, as DNA: TGTGCCAGCACCGGGACTAGCGGAACCTACGAGCAGTACTTC. Translating gives CASTGTSGTYEQYF.

Of note for this clonotype: A read error may account for a junction end that differs from germline. The chain is built from TRBV4-1 and TRBJ1-5, with D tentatively TRBD1 (5 bases). This CDR3 is 15 amino acids long. Germline lookup yields CDR1 MGHRA and CDR2 YSYEKL. Here the CDR3 DNA reads TGTGCCAGCAGCCCGGTCGACAGAATCCATCAGCCCCAGCATTTT. It is translated as CASSPVDRIHQPQHF.

This clonotype was seen repeatedly, ten times or more. This chain links TRBV29-1 with TRBJ2-1; unclear D gene. The germline V and J ends were trimmed by 1 base and 2 bases, with 12 bases remaining between them. This CDR3 comprises 15 residues. The germline V gene encodes CDR1 SQVTM and CDR2 ANQGSEA. The CDR3 region has the DNA TGCAGCGTTGAAGGGGCCCCTCTTACCTACAATGAGCAGTTCTTC. Residues: CSVEGAPLTYNEQFF.

The rearrangement links TRBV29-1 to TRBJ1-2, with a weak D call TRBD1 (6 bases). The CDR3 loop spans 13 amino acids. Germline V CDR1 and CDR2: SQVTM, ANQGSEA. V was clipped by 8 bases and J by 0 bases, with 13 bases between them. CDR3 coding DNA: TGCAGCTCAACCGGGACAACTAACTATGGCTACACCTTC. Residues: CSSTGTTNYGYTF.

This clonotype has a count of ten or more. The chain combines TRBV10-2 with TRBJ1-1, with a possible D match to TRBD1 (6 bases). The CDR3 covers 15 residues. Trimming shortened V by 0 bases and J by 1 base, and 9 bases separated the two germline ends. Germline V gene lookup returns CDR1 WSHSY and CDR2 SAAADI. The CDR3, as DNA: TGCGCCAGCAGTGAGTCCAGACAGGAGAACACTGAAGCTTTCTTT. It is translated as CASSESRQENTEAFF.

V and J are TRBV7-8 and TRBJ2-2, with 8 positions matching TRBD2. This CDR3 is built from 14 residues. Germline V gene sequence: CDR1 SGHVS, CDR2 FQNEAQ. Trimming took 5 bases from V and 8 from J; bases not matched to a gene: 7. CDR3 coding DNA: TGTGCCAGCAGCGAGGGACTAGGTGGGGGGGAGCTGTTTTTT. Translating gives CASSEGLGGGELFF.

The chain uses TRBV15 and TRBJ2-5, with D perhaps given as TRBD1 or TRBD2 (5 bases each). V shed 1 base and J shed 4 bases, with 16 bases lying between them. Per germline, CDR1 LNHNV and CDR2 YYDKDF (reference sequence). This CDR3 has 16 residues. The CDR3 DNA sequence: TGTGCCACCAGCAGAGCGGGATGGGACGAGGTAGAGACCCAGTACTTC. This sequence encodes CATSRAGWDEVETQYF.

The chain recombines TRBV7-6 with TRBJ1-2; TRBD1 agrees at 7 bases. The CDR3 totals 14 residues. V was pared by 6 bases and J by 4 bases, with 8 bases of the junction left unmatched. Germline V CDR1 and CDR2: SGHVS, FNYEAQ. In nucleotides, the CDR3 is TGTGCCAGCAGTTCTCGAGACAGGGTCTATGGCTACACCTTC. It is translated as CASSSRDRVYGYTF.

The J gene is TRBJ1-5, the V gene TRBV6-1; TRBD1 agrees at 10 bases. The CDR3 runs to 15 residues. V was clipped by 5 bases and J by 6 bases; unmatched bases: 7. Germline assignment: CDR1 MNHNS and CDR2 SASEGT. The CDR3 DNA reads as TGTGCCAGCAGTCTGCGGACAGGGGGGGCTCAGCCCCAGCATTTT. Amino acids: CASSLRTGGAQPQHF.

Worth noting for this clonotype: An end of the junction differs from the germline gene, which may be a read error. The chain carries TRBV4-1 and TRBJ2-7; D is unclear. The CDR3 consists of 13 residues. Germline V lookup: CDR1 MGHRA, CDR2 YSYEKL. CDR3 coding DNA: TGCGCCAGCAGTCCTGGACGGTTTTACAAGCAGCGCTTT. Translating it yields CASSPGRFYKQRF.

The rearrangement joins TRBV7-6 to TRBJ1-1; D is perhaps TRBD1 (5 bases). Per the germline V gene, CDR1 is SGHVS and CDR2 is FNYEAQ. V shed 5 bases and J shed 14 bases, with 21 bases lying between them. The CDR3 runs to 13 residues. CDR3 DNA: TGTGCCAGCAGCCTAGACAGCCACACTGACGCCTTCTTT. This sequence encodes CASSLDSHTDAFF.